The sample holds many counts of the clone carrying this TCR beta chain. Its antigen remains unidentified. Samples came from axillary lymph nodes draining the breast cancer. These data are taken from a study of breast tumors, draining lymph nodes, adjacent tissues. Points from the study as a whole: Tumor TCR diversity was below lymph nodes but above nontumor tissue. That most tumor T cells come from lymph nodes remained unproven. Luminal-like breast cancer showed significantly greater tumor-nontumor repertoire similarity than basal-like breast cancer did. Most tumor T cells seemingly derive from lymph node, then expand in tumor.

TCRdb recomputed calls from the multiplex PCR reads with MiXCR, one row per CDR3 protein. The sample shows about 230,000 distinct CDR3 sequences, about 34% of them seen only once. This TCR came from a female donor with breast cancer. Some clones in this sample may be carry-over from other donors' samples. Sequencing was carried out using axillary lymph node tissue.

CDR3 nucleotide sequence: TGCAGTGCCATCAGGACTAGCGGGGCGGAGACCCAGTACTTC. The encoded protein is CSAIRTSGAETQYF. The chain joins TRBV20-1 to TRBJ2-5; TRBD2 matches 12 bases. CDR1 and CDR2 (germline): DFQATT, SNEGSKA (reference sequence). V lost 6 bases and J lost 5; bases outside the gene matches: 7. The CDR3 length is 14 residues.